A selection of T cell receptor beta chains follows, all from one sample in a study of blood T cell repertoires in COVID-19. Data came from immunoSEQ multiplex PCR; TCRdb stores just in-frame clones and leaves some out. Of more than 85,000 clones in the sample, roughly 85% were seen once. The sequencing sample was made of peripheral blood. These TCRs come from an elderly woman with active or convalescent COVID-19. CDR3s include the opening cysteine and the closing phenylalanine or tryptophan. The D gene is left open where the match is weak. Not all rows give a size; the values are once, few, many and, for expanded clones, a class.

CDR3 length	V gene	J gene	D gene	clone size	CDR3 protein	CDR3 DNA
14	TRBV7-3	TRBJ2-1	TRBD2	.	CASSLSSGNNEQFF	TGTGCCAGCAGCTTATCTAGCGGGAACAATGAGCAGTTCTTC
14	TRBV11-3	TRBJ2-7	TRBD2	.	CASSPTAGGSEQYF	TGTGCCAGCAGCCCCACCGCGGGAGGTTCCGAGCAGTACTTC
17	TRBV5-1	TRBJ2-7	TRBD1	.	CASSLAPPTGIGYEQYF	TGCGCCAGCAGCTTGGCCCCCCCGACAGGGATTGGGTACGAGCAGTACTTC
14	TRBV27	TRBJ2-7	TRBD2	few	CASSLGRLAGEQYF	TGTGCCAGCAGTTTAGGTAGACTAGCGGGCGAGCAGTACTTC
11	TRBV6-1	TRBJ2-7	.	.	CASSERDEQYF	TGTGCCAGCAGTGAGCGGGACGAGCAGTACTTC
14	TRBV28	TRBJ1-1	.	.	CASSLRRGNTEAFF	TGTGCCAGCAGTTTACGGAGAGGGAACACTGAAGCTTTCTTT
13	TRBV2	TRBJ2-1	.	.	CASCEQGYNEQFF	TGTGCCAGCTGTGAACAGGGCTACAATGAGCAGTTCTTC
17	TRBV27	TRBJ1-4	.	.	CASSPRNRRVDNEKLFF	TGTGCCAGCAGTCCCCGCAATCGGAGGGTCGATAATGAAAAACTGTTTTTT
15	TRBV5-6	TRBJ2-1	.	.	CASSRRSGRSNEQFF	TGTGCCAGCAGCAGACGAAGTGGGCGATCCAATGAGCAGTTCTTC
14	TRBV5-6	TRBJ2-5	TRBD2	once	CASSFGGGRETQYF	TGTGCCAGCAGCTTCGGGGGAGGGCGTGAGACCCAGTACTTC
13	TRBV18	TRBJ1-4	.	.	CASSPGPDEKLFF	TGTGCCAGCTCACCAGGGCCCGATGAAAAACTGTTTTTT
14	TRBV29-1	TRBJ1-1	TRBD1	.	CRGGTGPEGTEAFF	TGCAGGGGGGGGACAGGCCCCGAGGGCACTGAAGCTTTCTTT
13	TRBV2	TRBJ2-5	.	.	CASSGQIQETQYF	TGTGCCAGCAGCGGACAGATTCAAGAGACCCAGTACTTC
14	TRBV7-2	TRBJ2-3	.	.	CASKLWRYTDTQYF	TGTGCCAGCAAACTTTGGCGGTACACAGATACGCAGTATTTT
18	TRBV28	TRBJ2-7	TRBD2	once	CASSSGTSITPAGDEQYF	TGTGCCAGCAGTTCCGGGACTAGCATCACCCCCGCCGGCGACGAGCAGTACTTC
14	TRBV18	TRBJ2-7	.	.	CASSPRTDAYEQYF	TGTGCCAGCTCACCACGGACTGATGCCTACGAGCAGTACTTC
16	TRBV4-1	TRBJ2-7	TRBD1	.	CASSQPGGRGKYEQYF	TGCGCCAGCAGCCAACCGGGCGGCAGGGGGAAATACGAGCAGTACTTC
17	TRBV11-2	TRBJ1-1	TRBD1	few	CASSLEWYRTGGVEAFF	TGTGCCAGCAGCTTAGAGTGGTATAGGACAGGGGGCGTTGAAGCTTTCTTT
14	TRBV29-1	TRBJ1-2	TRBD1	.	CSVGARGLYYGYTF	TGCAGCGTGGGGGCCAGGGGGCTGTATTATGGCTACACCTTC
14	TRBV7-9	TRBJ2-4	.	.	CASSLVGVRHIQYF	TGTGCCAGCAGCTTAGTAGGGGTTCGGCACATTCAGTACTTC
14	TRBV18	TRBJ2-2	TRBD1	.	CASARQGEIGELFF	TGTGCCAGCGCGCGACAGGGGGAAATCGGGGAGCTGTTTTTT
14	TRBV9	TRBJ2-7	.	.	CASSVEGGNYEQYF	TGTGCCAGCAGCGTAGAGGGCGGGAACTACGAGCAGTACTTC
14	TRBV10-3	TRBJ2-7	.	.	CAISGSAFLSEQYF	TGTGCCATCAGTGGTAGTGCCTTCTTATCCGAGCAGTACTTC
12	TRBV7-9	TRBJ1-4	.	.	CASSSAGEKLFF	TGTGCCAGCAGCTCGGCAGGGGAAAAACTGTTTTTT
13	TRBV6-5	TRBJ2-5	TRBD1	.	CASSYGTGGAQYF	TGTGCCAGCAGTTACGGGACAGGGGGCGCCCAGTACTTC
12	TRBV3-1/TRBV3-2	TRBJ2-1	.	.	CASSQGGPRQFF	TGTGCCAGCAGCCAAGGGGGCCCTCGACAGTTCTTC
16	TRBV24-1	TRBJ2-1	.	.	CATSDPAGGTYNEQFF	TGTGCCACCAGTGATCCCGCCGGCGGGACCTACAATGAGCAGTTCTTC
15	TRBV24-1	TRBJ2-2	.	.	CATSAEGARTGELFF	TGTGCCACCAGTGCGGAAGGGGCGCGCACCGGGGAGCTGTTTTTT
18	TRBV9	TRBJ2-1	TRBD2	.	CASSVGGSGTSLYNEQFF	TGTGCCAGCAGCGTAGGAGGCTCCGGGACTAGTCTGTACAATGAGCAGTTCTTC
15	TRBV27	TRBJ2-1	.	once	CASTPRSPSYNEQFF	TGTGCCAGCACCCCCAGGTCTCCCTCCTACAATGAGCAGTTCTTC
12	TRBV6-2/TRBV6-3	TRBJ1-1	.	.	CASSYGQIEAFF	TGTGCCAGCAGCTATGGACAGATTGAAGCTTTCTTT
15	TRBV1	TRBJ2-7	.	.	CTISTGTSSSYEQYF	TGCACCATCTCAACCGGGACTAGCAGTTCCTACGAGCAGTACTTC
16	TRBV3-1/TRBV3-2	TRBJ1-4	TRBD1	.	CASSQGPDRINEKLFF	TGTGCCAGCAGCCAGGGACCGGACAGGATTAATGAAAAACTGTTTTTT
15	TRBV12-5	TRBJ2-1	TRBD1	.	CASVNRGRSYNEQFF	TGTGCTAGTGTTAACAGGGGGCGCTCCTACAATGAGCAGTTCTTC
15	TRBV5-5	TRBJ2-1	TRBD2	.	CASSFVAGGPNEQFF	TGTGCCAGCAGCTTCGTGGCGGGAGGGCCGAATGAGCAGTTCTTC
15	TRBV10-3	TRBJ1-3	TRBD1	few	CAISGGTVVGNTIYF	TGTGCCATCAGTGGAGGGACAGTGGTTGGAAACACCATATATTTT
16	TRBV9	TRBJ2-7	TRBD1	few	CASSVGPGQGAYEQYF	TGTGCCAGCAGCGTAGGGCCGGGACAGGGGGCTTACGAGCAGTACTTC
15	TRBV4-2	TRBJ2-1	TRBD1	once	CASSQVGTGGNEQFF	TGTGCCAGCAGCCAAGTCGGGACAGGGGGCAATGAGCAGTTCTTC
15	TRBV6-5	TRBJ2-7	TRBD2	.	CASKLAGPTSYEQYF	TGTGCCAGCAAATTAGCGGGACCTACCTCCTACGAGCAGTACTTC
14	TRBV7-3	TRBJ2-1	.	.	CASSLMGGEDEQFF	TGTGCCAGCAGCTTAATGGGGGGAGAGGATGAGCAGTTCTTC
13	TRBV18	TRBJ2-3	.	.	CASSPGAADTQYF	TGTGCCAGCTCACCTGGAGCTGCCGATACGCAGTATTTT
13	TRBV19	TRBJ2-1	.	.	CASSLANYNEQFF	TGTGCCAGTAGTCTGGCAAACTACAATGAGCAGTTCTTC
12	TRBV28	TRBJ1-2	.	.	CASRLDTYGYTF	TGTGCCAGCAGACTCGACACGTATGGCTACACCTTC
14	TRBV2	TRBJ2-1	TRBD1	.	CASSLQGTVGEQFF	TGTGCCAGCAGCCTACAGGGGACAGTGGGTGAGCAGTTCTTC
13	TRBV9	TRBJ2-7	TRBD2	.	CASSVGGGSEQYF	TGTGCCAGCAGCGTCGGGGGAGGGAGCGAGCAGTACTTC
15	TRBV24-1	TRBJ2-7	.	.	CATSDSRQGGVEQYF	TGTGCCACCAGTGATTCTCGGCAGGGCGGAGTCGAGCAGTACTTC
14	TRBV28	TRBJ2-5	.	.	CASRRTGRGWTQYF	TGTGCCAGCAGACGAACAGGGAGGGGATGGACCCAGTACTTC
12	TRBV11-3	TRBJ2-2	.	.	CASSTLTGELFF	TGTGCCAGCAGCACCCTAACCGGGGAGCTGTTTTTT
16	TRBV9	TRBJ2-1	TRBD2	.	CASSALAGGIYNEQFF	TGTGCCAGCAGCGCCTTAGCGGGGGGGATCTACAATGAGCAGTTCTTC
17	TRBV14	TRBJ2-1	.	.	CASSQEGRLARTNEQFF	TGTGCCAGCAGCCAAGAAGGACGGCTAGCGAGAACCAATGAGCAGTTCTTC
12	TRBV7-3	TRBJ2-7	TRBD1	.	CASSHGTGEQYF	TGTGCCAGCAGCCACGGGACAGGGGAGCAGTACTTC
16	TRBV9	TRBJ2-1	.	many	CASSVGGLAVYNEQFF	TGTGCCAGCAGCGTAGGCGGTTTAGCGGTGTACAATGAGCAGTTCTTC
13	TRBV5-6	TRBJ1-2	.	.	CASSFWGDYGYTF	TGTGCCAGCAGCTTTTGGGGGGACTATGGCTACACCTTC
14	TRBV28	TRBJ2-3	.	.	CASSPPPRTDTQYF	TGTGCCAGCAGCCCCCCTCCCCGCACAGATACGCAGTATTTT
14	TRBV30	TRBJ2-7	TRBD2	.	CAWSVPGGTYEQYF	TGTGCCTGGAGTGTACCGGGAGGAACCTACGAGCAGTACTTC
15	TRBV7-2	TRBJ2-7	TRBD2	once	CASSFGASGSYEQYF	TGTGCCAGCAGCTTTGGGGCTAGCGGGAGCTACGAGCAGTACTTC